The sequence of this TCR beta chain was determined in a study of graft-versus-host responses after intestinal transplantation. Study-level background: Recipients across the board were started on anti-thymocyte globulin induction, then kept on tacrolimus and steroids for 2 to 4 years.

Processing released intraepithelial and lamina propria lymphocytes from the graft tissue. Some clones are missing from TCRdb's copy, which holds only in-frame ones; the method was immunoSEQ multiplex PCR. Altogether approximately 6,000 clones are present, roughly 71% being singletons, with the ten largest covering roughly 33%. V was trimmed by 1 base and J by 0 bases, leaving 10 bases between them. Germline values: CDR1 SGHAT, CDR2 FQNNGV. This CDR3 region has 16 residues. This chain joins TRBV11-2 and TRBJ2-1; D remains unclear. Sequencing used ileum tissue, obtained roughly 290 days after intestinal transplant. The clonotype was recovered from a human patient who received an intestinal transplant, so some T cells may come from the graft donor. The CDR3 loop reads CASSLAPQSSYNEQFF. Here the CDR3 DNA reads TGTGCCAGCAGCTTAGCCCCTCAAAGCTCCTACAATGAGCAGTTCTTC. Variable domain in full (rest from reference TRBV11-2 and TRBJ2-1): EAGVAQSPRYKIIEKRQSVAFWCNPISGHATLYWYQQILGQGPKLLIQFQNNGVVDDSQLPKDRFSAERLKGVDSTLKIQPAKLEDSAVYLCASSLAPQSSYNEQFFGPGTRLTVL.